Each of the 23 T cell receptor beta chains below was sequenced from the same sample in a study of regulatory and conventional T cells in RAG deficiency. Regulatory T cells were sorted from blood as CD4+ CD25-high CD127-low cells. The table came from immunoSEQ multiplex PCR; TCRdb's copy has only in-frame clones and leaves some out. The table includes roughly 20,000 clones, roughly 90% detected once. The same specimen was also included in a second study, on regulatory T cells. That paper states: Primers: 52 TRBV forward and 13 TRBJ reverse.

The material sequenced was Tregs sorted from blood. The receptor set was obtained from a human donor in good health.

CDR3 amino acids: CASSYAGLTGANVLTF. The CDR3 bases are TGTGCCAGCAGTTATGCGGGGCTTACTGGGGCCAACGTCCTGACTTTC. The chain has TRBV5-6 and TRBJ2-6, with a tentative D call TRBD2 (6 bases). The CDR3 has 16 residues. V was shortened by 5 bases and J by 2 bases, with 14 bases between the two germline ends. Germline assignment: CDR1 SGHDT and CDR2 YYEEEE.

J is TRBJ2-5 and V is TRBV7-9, with 11 positions matching TRBD2. The CDR3 loop spans 15 amino acids. In germline, CDR1 is SEHNR, CDR2 FQNEAQ (reference sequence). V lost 2 bases, J lost 5 bases, and 4 bases stayed unmatched. The CDR3 loop reads CASSLWVAGGETQYF. CDR3 nucleotides: TGTGCCAGCAGCTTATGGGTAGCGGGGGGGGAGACCCAGTACTTC.

This clone was seen a single time. The V gene is TRBV11-3, the J gene TRBJ2-4; 8 positions match TRBD1. With V trimmed by 5 bases and J by 5 bases, 2 bases remained unmatched. CDR1 is SGHNT, CDR2 YENEEA, per germline. CDR3 size: 13 residues. The CDR3 nucleotides read TGTGCCAGCAGCCAGACAGGGGAAAACATTCAGTACTTC. Translation gives CASSQTGENIQYF. Filled out from reference TRBV11-3 and TRBJ2-4, the complete variable domain reads EAGVVQSPRYKIIEKKQPVAFWCNPISGHNTLYWYLQNLGQGPELLIRYENEEAVDDSQLPKDRFSAERLKGVDSTLKIQPAELGDSAVYLCASSQTGENIQYFGAGTRLSVL.

This chain joins TRBV5-1 and TRBJ2-7, with D uncertain. V was shortened by 2 bases and J by 2 bases, with 11 bases between the two germline ends. The CDR3 has 14 residues. Germline V lookup: CDR1 SGHRS, CDR2 YFSETQ. CDR3 coding DNA: TGCGCCAGCAGCTTACCGACATTAACCTACGAGCAGTACTTC. Protein product: CASSLPTLTYEQYF.

The rearrangement links TRBV7-8 to TRBJ1-6; D unclear. CDR1 SGHVS and CDR2 FQNEAQ come from the germline V gene. V lost 4 bases to trimming and J lost 7 bases, with 11 bases between them. This CDR3 comprises 14 residues. CDR3 residues: CASSSFTSNSPLHF. CDR3 sequence (DNA): TGTGCCAGCAGCTCATTTACGTCCAATTCACCCCTCCACTTT.

The chain recombines TRBV2 with TRBJ2-5, with D tentatively TRBD1 or TRBD2 (6 bases each). This CDR3 has 13 residues. Looked up from germline, CDR1 is SNHLY and CDR2 is FYNNEI. Trimming shortened V by 9 bases and J by 1 base, and 12 bases separated the two germline ends. CDR3 sequence: CASSGQLQETQYF. CDR3 nucleotides: TGTGCCAGTAGCGGACAGCTCCAAGAGACCCAGTACTTC.

This clone has a handful of counts. The chain is built from TRBV19 and TRBJ1-1; the D gene is possibly TRBD1 (6 bases). The CDR3 runs 15 residues. In germline, CDR1 is LNHDA, CDR2 SQIVND (reference sequence). V was pared by 5 bases and J by 4 bases, with 17 bases between. This CDR3 is CASSLSKQGGTEAFF. DNA of the CDR3: TGTGCCAGTAGTCTCTCGAAACAGGGAGGCACTGAAGCTTTCTTT.

To note about this clone: One junction end disagrees with the germline gene, perhaps due to a read error. The J gene is TRBJ1-6, the V gene TRBV7-7, with D unclear. This CDR3 contains 14 residues. CDR1 SSHAT and CDR2 FNYEAQ come from the germline V gene (reference sequence). CDR3 loop: CASSSTRSNSPLHF. The CDR3 DNA sequence: TGTGCTAGCAGCTCCACAAGGTCTAATTCACCCCTCCACTTT.

The chain is built from TRBV7-9 and TRBJ2-7; D assignment may be TRBD1 or TRBD2 (5 bases each). The CDR3 is 16 amino acids. The germline V gene has CDR1 SEHNR and CDR2 FQNEAQ (reference sequence). Trimming pared 1 base from V and 2 bases from J, leaving 15 bases between. Here the CDR3 reads CASSLGLGVQPYEQYF. CDR3 in DNA: TGTGCCAGCAGCTTAGGTCTGGGGGTTCAGCCCTACGAGCAGTACTTC.

This chain joins TRBV5-1 and TRBJ1-2; perhaps TRBD1 as D (6 bases). Deletions cut 4 bases from V and 4 bases from J, with 23 bases between. There are 17 residues in the CDR3. The germline V gene encodes CDR1 SGHRS and CDR2 YFSETQ. The CDR3 is CASSPRAGDQPSYGYTF. CDR3 nucleotide sequence: TGCGCCAGCAGCCCAAGGGCAGGGGACCAACCATCCTATGGCTACACCTTC. Full variable domain (rest looked up from reference TRBV5-1 and TRBJ1-2): KAGVTQTPRYLIKTRGQQVTLSCSPISGHRSVSWYQQTPGQGLQFLFEYFSETQRNKGNFPGRFSGRQFSNSRSEMNVSTLELGDSALYLCASSPRAGDQPSYGYTFGSGTRLTVV.

This clone has just one count. The genes are TRBV29-1 and TRBJ1-1; D gene uncertain. The CDR3 contains 12 residues. Trimming took 6 bases from V and 2 from J, leaving 10 bases between them. CDR1 is SQVTM and CDR2 is ANQGSEA in the germline V gene. The DNA for the CDR3 is TGCAGCGTCCTGAACAGTAACACTGAAGCTTTCTTT. Protein sequence: CSVLNSNTEAFF.

This clone was observed a handful of times. This chain joins TRBV28 and TRBJ2-7, with 9 nucleotides matching TRBD1. CDR1 is MDHEN and CDR2 is SYDVKM in the germline V gene. With 3 bases clipped from V and 4 bases from J, the junction kept 13 bases outside the gene matches. The CDR3 contains 17 residues. CDR3 bases: TGTGCCAGCAGTTTGGGGAGGACAGGGGATAAGGATTACGAGCAGTACTTC. Its protein is CASSLGRTGDKDYEQYF.

The rearrangement uses TRBV4-1 and TRBJ1-1, with unresolved D. The V and J ends lost 3 bases and 1 base respectively, with 12 bases between them. Germline CDR1 is MGHRA and CDR2 is YSYEKL. CDR3 size: 15 residues. CDR3 protein: CASSQTFWANTEAFF. In DNA, the CDR3 is TGCGCCAGCAGCCAGACTTTTTGGGCGAACACTGAAGCTTTCTTT.

V usage is TRBV25-1 and J usage is TRBJ2-7; D unresolved. CDR3 length equals 12 residues. Trimming stripped 6 bases from V and 1 base from J, with 7 bases between. In germline, CDR1 is MGHDK, CDR2 SYGVNS. CDR3 nucleotides: TGTGCCAGCAGCTACGGGTCCTACGAGCAGTACTTC. Translation: CASSYGSYEQYF.

The chain combines TRBV7-8 with TRBJ1-1; D unclear. The V and J ends lost 8 bases and 1 base respectively, with 14 bases between them. This CDR3 is built from 14 residues. CDR1 is SGHVS and CDR2 is FQNEAQ in the germline V gene. CDR3 in amino acids: CASAGSLRNTEAFF. The DNA of the CDR3 is TGTGCCAGCGCCGGGAGTTTGAGGAACACTGAAGCTTTCTTT.

This sequence joins TRBV2 and TRBJ2-3, with TRBD2 matching 12 bases. Germline V lookup: CDR1 SNHLY, CDR2 FYNNEI. CDR3 size: 15 residues. Here the CDR3 DNA reads TGTGGTTACCCACTAGCGGGGGGCCCCACAGATACGCAGTATTTT. It translates to CGYPLAGGPTDTQYF.

This clone was observed a handful of times. The V and J genes are TRBV18 and TRBJ1-1, with a tentative D call TRBD1 (6 bases). Deletions cut 8 bases from V and 2 bases from J, with 18 bases between. This CDR3 is 15 amino acids long. Germline V gene sequence: CDR1 KGHSH, CDR2 LQKENI. CDR3 DNA: TGTGCCAGCCGTAAACAGGGTGTTAGAAACACTGAAGCTTTCTTT. Amino acid sequence: CASRKQGVRNTEAFF.

The chain is built from TRBV19 and TRBJ2-1; 8 bases fit TRBD2. The CDR3 covers 13 residues. V trimming: 6 bases; J trimming: 8 bases; junction bases outside the gene matches: 6. Germline lookup yields CDR1 LNHDA and CDR2 SQIVND (reference sequence). CDR3 coding DNA: TGTGCCAGTAGCTACATGACTAGCGATGAGCAGTTCTTC. Its protein product is CASSYMTSDEQFF.

This clone has more than one count but fewer than ten. The chain links TRBV14 to TRBJ2-7; possible D gene TRBD2, 7 bases. This CDR3 spans 16 amino acids. Germline lookup yields CDR1 SGHDN and CDR2 FVKESK. Deletions cut 2 bases from V and 5 bases from J, with 19 bases between. CDR3 nucleotide sequence: TGTGCCAGCAGCCAAAGGGGGGGGATCTCCCGGGACGAGCAGTACTTC. Encoded protein: CASSQRGGISRDEQYF.

The V call is TRBV19, the J call TRBJ2-7; TRBD1 matches 9 bases. Germline CDR1 and CDR2: LNHDA and SQIVND (reference sequence). CDR3 length: 15 residues. J was trimmed by 7 bases and V by 6 bases; bases with no gene match: 13. CDR3 nucleotide sequence: TGTGCCAGTAGCCGGACAGGGGTCCCCCTGTTGGAGCAGTACTTC. This encodes CASSRTGVPLLEQYF.

The chain uses TRBV27 and TRBJ2-7, with 12 bases that match TRBD2. This CDR3 is 14 amino acids long. The V segment lost 5 bases and the J segment 7 bases; nucleotides outside the gene matches: 6. CDR1 is MNHEY, CDR2 SMNVEV, per germline (reference sequence). DNA for the CDR3: TGTGCCAGCAGTAAGACTAGCGGGAGCACGGAGCAGTACTTC. As protein: CASSKTSGSTEQYF.

The CDR3 DNA sequence: TGTGCCAGCGTGGCAGGGGCTAGGTTCGCTGAAGCTTTCTTT. Translation: CASVAGARFAEAFF. J is TRBJ1-1 and V is TRBV6-1, with D tentatively TRBD1 (6 bases). This CDR3 comprises 14 residues. V was clipped by 8 bases and J by 6 bases, with 19 bases between them. The germline V gene encodes CDR1 MNHNS and CDR2 SASEGT.

The J gene is TRBJ2-1, the V gene TRBV21-1; the table's D call of TRBD2 was not tested on the DNA. TRBV21-1 is an annotated pseudogene. The CDR3 length is 16 residues. Written as DNA, the CDR3 is TGTGCCAGCAGCAACCTTGGGAGCGGTGATTACAATGAGCAGTTCTTC. Translated, it gives CASSNLGSGDYNEQFF.